The rows below give T cell receptor beta chains drawn from one sample of a study of T cells in Graves' hyperthyroidism and ophthalmopathy. TCRdb independently ran MiXCR on the multiplex PCR reads; one entry per CDR3 protein. The sample yields around 440,000 distinct CDR3 sequences, roughly 14% seen once. Sample: blood. These receptors were obtained from a woman aged 18-35 years with Graves' hyperthyroidism. The CDR3 runs from the conserved cysteine through the conserved F or W. Fields, in order: D gene, clone size, J gene, V gene, CDR3 DNA, CDR3 protein. D genes are given only for firm matches. Rows give clone size only sometimes, using once, few, many, or a class for an expanded clone.

-	many	TRBJ1-3	TRBV11-1	TGTGCCAGCAGCTCCGAACGGGAAAACACCATATATTTT	CASSSERENTIYF
-	many	TRBJ1-1	TRBV29-1	TGCAGCGTTGAAGGGGAAGAGGGGTCGGGTCGGACTGAAGCTTTCTTT	CSVEGEEGSGRTEAFF
-	many	TRBJ1-6	TRBV20-1	TGCAGTGCTAGAGATGTGAATTCACCCCTCCACTTT	CSARDVNSPLHF
-	many	TRBJ1-6	TRBV12-3/TRBV12-4	TGTGCCAGCAGTTCTGGGGAATCCTATAATTCACCCCTCCACTTT	CASSSGESYNSPLHF
-	many	TRBJ1-2	TRBV3-1	TGTGCCAGCAGCCAGAGGCCAAGATACTATGGCTACACCTTC	CASSQRPRYYGYTF
-	-	TRBJ2-7	TRBV5-6	TGTGCCAGCAGCTTCTTTCTCTCACCGACTAACTACGAGCAGTACTTC	CASSFFLSPTNYEQYF
-	few	TRBJ2-3	TRBV4-2	TGTGCCAGCAGCCAAGAGGGGGACCGCACAGATACGCAGTATTTT	CASSQEGDRTDTQYF
TRBD2	many	TRBJ2-1	TRBV3-1	TGTGCCAGCAGCCGACTAGCGGGGGGGCGAAATGAGCAGTTCTTC	CASSRLAGGRNEQFF
-	many	TRBJ1-2	TRBV27	TGTGCCAGCAGAATCAACGAGGGACCTACTAACTATGGCTACACCTTC	CASRINEGPTNYGYTF
-	many	TRBJ2-3	TRBV5-1	TGCGCCAGCAATCCACTAAACTCCTTGAGGGATACGCAGTATTTT	CASNPLNSLRDTQYF
TRBD2	-	TRBJ2-5	TRBV7-8	TGTGCCAGCAGCTTAGCGGGCGGGGGGTGGGAGACCCAGTACTTC	CASSLAGGGWETQYF
TRBD1	-	TRBJ1-2	TRBV30	TGTGCCTTCCCCGACAGGGCCGCGGGGGGCTACACCTTC	CAFPDRAAGGYTF
-	-	TRBJ1-4	TRBV20-1	TGCAGTGCCCGGGGCCCGGGGCAGTCGGGAGAAAAACTGTTTTTT	CSARGPGQSGEKLFF
TRBD2	once	TRBJ2-1	TRBV11-3	TGTGCCAGCAGCTTGAGGCTAGCGGGAAAGGGGAATGAGCAGTTCTTC	CASSLRLAGKGNEQFF
-	many	TRBJ1-4	TRBV28	TGTGCCAGCACCCCTGGGGGGGCAACTAATGAAAAACTGTTTTTT	CASTPGGATNEKLFF
TRBD2	many	TRBJ2-7	TRBV20-1	TGCAGTGCTGGGGGGGGATCAGTAGGGGAGCAGTACTTC	CSAGGGSVGEQYF
-	-	TRBJ1-6	TRBV18	TGTGCCAGCTCACCATCGGTCGGACAGTTGAGCTCCTATAATTCACCCCTCCACTTT	CASSPSVGQLSSYNSPLHF
TRBD1	-	TRBJ2-1	TRBV5-8	TGTGCCAGCAGCCCCCGGACAGGGCGAAGCTCCTACAATGAGCAGTTCTTC	CASSPRTGRSSYNEQFF
-	many	TRBJ1-4	TRBV11-2	TGTGCCAGCAGCTTTGGACAGACTAATGAAAAACTGTTTTTT	CASSFGQTNEKLFF
TRBD1	-	TRBJ1-1	TRBV28	TGTGCCAGCAGTCCGCCGGGACAGGGTGGTAGGAACACTGAAGCTTTCTTT	CASSPPGQGGRNTEAFF
-	-	TRBJ1-6	TRBV2	TGTGCCAGCAGCCCAATGACAGTCGACTATAATTCACCCCTCCACTTT	CASSPMTVDYNSPLHF
-	-	TRBJ2-6	TRBV27	TGTGCCAGCAGTTTCGCCGGGATCTCCCACGGGGCCAACGTCCTGACTTTC	CASSFAGISHGANVLTF
TRBD1	many	TRBJ1-6	TRBV2	TGTGCCAGCGCCCCGACAGGGGGCAATAATTCACCCCTCCACTTT	CASAPTGGNNSPLHF
-	-	TRBJ2-7	TRBV2	TGTGCCGAGAGAGGTAGGGGTGTGGACGAGCAGTACTTC	CAERGRGVDEQYF
TRBD1	few	TRBJ2-7	TRBV24-1	TGTGCCACCAGTGATACCGGACAGGGGGCCTACGAGCAGTACTTC	CATSDTGQGAYEQYF
-	many	TRBJ2-3	TRBV2	TGTGCCAGCATTGAGCTTGCAGATACGCAGTATTTT	CASIELADTQYF
-	many	TRBJ2-3	TRBV11-3	TGTGCCAGCAGCTTAGATGGGGCTAGCACAGATACGCAGTATTTT	CASSLDGASTDTQYF
-	-	TRBJ2-7	TRBV28	TGTGCCAGCATTCAGACAGGAGTGGGCGAGCAGTACTTC	CASIQTGVGEQYF
-	-	TRBJ2-1	TRBV6-2/TRBV6-3	TGTGCCAGCAGTGACTCGCGAGAGGGGCCTCGTGAGCAGTTCTTC	CASSDSREGPREQFF
-	many	TRBJ2-1	TRBV30	TGTGCCTTATCCCCTTCCCTCAATGAGCAGTTCTTC	CALSPSLNEQFF
TRBD1	many	TRBJ2-7	TRBV7-2	TGTGCCAGCAGCCTAAGACAGGGATCGCTCTACGAGCAGTACTTC	CASSLRQGSLYEQYF
-	many	TRBJ2-6	TRBV12-3/TRBV12-4	TGTGCCAGCAGGAGGACCGCCTCTGGGGCCAACGTCCTGACTTTC	CASRRTASGANVLTF
-	-	TRBJ1-2	TRBV28	TGTGCCAGCAGTTTGTCGGGGCATGTGTTCGAGGGGTTTAACTATGGCTACACCTTC	CASSLSGHVFEGFNYGYTF
-	many	TRBJ1-2	TRBV29-1	TGCAGCGTGGCAACGTATGGCTACACCTTC	CSVATYGYTF
TRBD1	many	TRBJ2-7	TRBV11-3	TGTGCCAGCAGCTTCGTCGGGACAGGTGTGACCTACGAGCAGTACTTC	CASSFVGTGVTYEQYF
-	-	TRBJ1-5	TRBV24-1	TGTGCCACCAGTGATGGATATCAGCCCCAGCATTTT	CATSDGYQPQHF
TRBD1	-	TRBJ2-2	TRBV10-3	TGTGCCATCAGTGGGCAGGGGGCGAACACCGGGGAGCTGTTTTTT	CAISGQGANTGELFF
TRBD1	-	TRBJ2-1	TRBV5-1	TGCGCCAGCAGCTTTGCGCCGGGACAGGGCAACAATGAGCAGTTCTTC	CASSFAPGQGNNEQFF
TRBD2	-	TRBJ2-1	TRBV30	TGTGCCTGGAGCGGGGGGGGTCATGCTGAGCAGTTCTTC	CAWSGGGHAEQFF
-	once	TRBJ1-6	TRBV5-4	TGTGCCATAAACCGCATTGGCGCGGGGGGATTTAATTCACCCCTCCACTTT	CAINRIGAGGFNSPLHF
-	many	TRBJ2-7	TRBV5-1	TGCGCCAGCAGCTTGGCCCTGCCGGCCTACGAGCAGTACTTC	CASSLALPAYEQYF
-	many	TRBJ2-1	TRBV20-1	TGCAGTGCTAGACGCACTAGCTCCTACAATGAGCAGTTCTTC	CSARRTSSYNEQFF
TRBD2	-	TRBJ2-2	TRBV20-1	TGCAGTGCTAGAGTGTCCGGGACTAGCGGGAGGGAAGACACCGGGGAGCTGTTTTTT	CSARVSGTSGREDTGELFF
-	many	TRBJ2-7	TRBV11-2	TGTGCCAGCAGCTTAGAAAGCAGCTCCTACGAGCAGTACTTC	CASSLESSSYEQYF
-	-	TRBJ2-2	TRBV4-1	TGCGCCAGCAGCCCCAGCCGAGAGAGAACCGGGGAGCTGTTTTTT	CASSPSRERTGELFF
-	few	TRBJ1-6	TRBV27	TGTGCCAGCAGTTTAAGTTTTGAGGGATCGGGTTCACCCCCCCACTTT	CASSLSFEGSGSPPHF
TRBD1	many	TRBJ2-7	TRBV12-5	TGTGCTAGTGGACCCCGGGACAGTACCTACGAGCAGTACTTC	CASGPRDSTYEQYF
-	few	TRBJ1-2	TRBV6-2/TRBV6-3	TGTGCCAGCAGTTACTCCAGGGGAGCTAACTATGGCTACACCTTC	CASSYSRGANYGYTF
TRBD2	many	TRBJ2-3	TRBV20-1	TGCAGTGCTGAGACGGGCGGGGGGTACGATACGCAGTATTTT	CSAETGGGYDTQYF
-	-	TRBJ1-2	TRBV25-1	TGTGCCAGCAGTGAAGGGGGCGCCACGGGCTATGGCTACACCTTC	CASSEGGATGYGYTF
TRBD2	many	TRBJ2-5	TRBV12-3/TRBV12-4	TGTGCCAGCAGTTTTCGGCTAGCGGGAGGGGTATACTTC	CASSFRLAGGVYF
-	many	TRBJ1-5	TRBV12-3/TRBV12-4	TGTGCCAGCACCACAGGGTATCAGCCCCAGCATTTT	CASTTGYQPQHF
TRBD1	few	TRBJ2-5	TRBV7-9	TGTGCCAGCAGCTCCACATGGGGACAGTGGGGCGAAGAGACCCAGTACTTC	CASSSTWGQWGEETQYF
-	-	TRBJ1-2	TRBV19	TGTGCCAGTAGTAGGACAGTTGGAAACTATGGCTACACCTTC	CASSRTVGNYGYTF
-	many	TRBJ2-7	TRBV5-1	TGCGCCAGCAGCCCTCGGGTACAGGCCTTTACCCTCTACGAGCAGTACTTC	CASSPRVQAFTLYEQYF
TRBD2	few	TRBJ2-5	TRBV9	TGTGCCAGCAGCTCCAGGAGTCTCGGGATGCTAGCGGGGGAGGTCTGGGAGACCCAGTACTTC	CASSSRSLGMLAGEVWETQYF
-	-	TRBJ2-3	TRBV19	TGTGCCAGTAGGGGAAGGAGGGCACTCCCAGATACGCAGTATTTT	CASRGRRALPDTQYF